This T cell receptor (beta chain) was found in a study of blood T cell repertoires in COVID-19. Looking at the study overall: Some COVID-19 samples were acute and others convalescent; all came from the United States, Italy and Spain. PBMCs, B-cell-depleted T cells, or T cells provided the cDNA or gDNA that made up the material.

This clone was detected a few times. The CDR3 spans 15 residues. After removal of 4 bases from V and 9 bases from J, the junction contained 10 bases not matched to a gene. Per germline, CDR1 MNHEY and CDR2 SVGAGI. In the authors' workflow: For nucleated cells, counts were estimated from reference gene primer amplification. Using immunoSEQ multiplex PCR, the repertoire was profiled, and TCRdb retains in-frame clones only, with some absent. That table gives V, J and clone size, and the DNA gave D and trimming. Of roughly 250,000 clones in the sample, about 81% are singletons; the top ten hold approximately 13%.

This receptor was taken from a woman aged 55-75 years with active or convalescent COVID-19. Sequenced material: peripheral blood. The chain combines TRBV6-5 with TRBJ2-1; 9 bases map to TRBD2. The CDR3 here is CASSSLAGGDSEQFF. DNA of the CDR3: TGTGCCAGCAGTTCACTGGCGGGGGGGGATAGTGAGCAGTTCTTC.